The subject of this entry is one T cell receptor (beta chain). Its specificity is unknown. Trimming pared 0 bases from V and 3 bases from J, leaving 6 bases between. The CDR3 runs to 13 residues. The germline CDR1 and CDR2 sequences are LNHNV and YYDKDF (reference sequence). This record comes from a study of cytomegalovirus exposure and HLA in healthy donors. Study findings and constraints: A previous analysis found most TCR beta V segments productive roughly 87% or roughly 30% of the time.

In the PCR, 60 Vbeta and 13 Jbeta primers were used. Original processing methods: As a later analysis found, there were 80 million or so unique TCR beta chains, of which about 10 million were shared. The table came from immunoSEQ multiplex PCR; TCRdb's copy has only in-frame clones and leaves some out. That table furnishes V, J and clone size, whereas the DNA furnished D and trimming. The sample holds under 60,000 clones, approximately 80% seen once. The chain is built from TRBV15 and TRBJ2-7; D call uncertain. This sequence originates from a woman in her thirties or forties in good health and CMV-seropositive. The sample comprised PBMCs. Here the CDR3 reads CATSRELIYEQYF. The CDR3 DNA follows: TGTGCCACCAGCAGAGAACTTATCTACGAGCAGTACTTC.